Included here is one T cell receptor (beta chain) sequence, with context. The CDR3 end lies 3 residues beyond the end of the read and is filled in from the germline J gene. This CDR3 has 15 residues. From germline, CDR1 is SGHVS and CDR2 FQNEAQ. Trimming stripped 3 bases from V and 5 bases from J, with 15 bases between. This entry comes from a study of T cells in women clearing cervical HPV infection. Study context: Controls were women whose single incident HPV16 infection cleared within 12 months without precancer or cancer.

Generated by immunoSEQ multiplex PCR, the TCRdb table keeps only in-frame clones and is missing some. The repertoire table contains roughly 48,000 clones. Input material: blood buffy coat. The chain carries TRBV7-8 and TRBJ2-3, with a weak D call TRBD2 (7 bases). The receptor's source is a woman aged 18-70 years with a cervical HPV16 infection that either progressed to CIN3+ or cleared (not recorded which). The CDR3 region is CASSFFGGAKDTQYF. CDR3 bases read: TGTGCCAGCAGCTTTTTTGGGGGGGCTAAAGATACG.